This entry features one T cell receptor (beta chain) sequence. The data belong to a study of response to subunit inactivated influenza vaccine. TCRdb reprocessed the RT-PCR reads via MiXCR and lists one record per CDR3 protein. The data show around 710,000 distinct CDR3 sequences, 11% to 15% seen once. V was shortened by 0 bases and J by 2 bases, with 9 bases between the two germline ends. The length of the CDR3 is 14 residues. Per the germline V gene, CDR1 is SGHRS and CDR2 is YFSETQ. This clonotype originated in a man in his forties or fifties who received an inactivated influenza vaccine. Sequencing used PBMCs from blood, obtained roughly 15 days before vaccination. The V gene is TRBV5-1, the J gene TRBJ2-7; D gene uncertain. DNA of the CDR3: TGCGCCAGCAGCTTGGGGCCGCTCACCTACGAGCAGTACTTC. Translated: CASSLGPLTYEQYF.